One sample yielded the 11 T cell receptor beta chains listed below, sequenced in a study of T cells in Graves' hyperthyroidism and ophthalmopathy. TCR beta CDR3 sequences were amplified from RNA transcripts. HTBI primers were the set used in a first-round RT-PCR of the TCR CDR3. MiXCR, run by TCRdb on the multiplex PCR reads, gives a single entry per CDR3 protein. The table lists a few hundred thousand distinct CDR3 sequences, 15% to 20% of them singletons, with approximately 16% in the top ten. Material: blood. The source of these receptors is a young woman with Graves' ophthalmopathy.

This clonotype came up many times. The J gene is TRBJ2-1, the V gene TRBV10-3; 11 nucleotides line up with TRBD2. This CDR3 is built from 16 residues. Germline-derived CDR1 and CDR2 are ENHRY and SYGVKD. Germline trimming cut 2 bases from V and 9 bases from J; bases unmatched to any gene: 9. The CDR3 reads CAISEAGTSGLGEQFF. CDR3 coding DNA: TGTGCCATCAGTGAGGCCGGGACTAGCGGACTAGGTGAGCAGTTCTTC.

This clonotype has more than one count but fewer than ten. The rearrangement joins TRBV15 to TRBJ2-7; D call uncertain. The CDR3 runs to 12 residues. Trimming left V 0 bases short and J 4 bases short, with 4 bases between. Looked up from germline, CDR1 is LNHNV and CDR2 is YYDKDF (reference sequence). CDR3 sequence: CATSRDYYEQYF. CDR3 bases: TGTGCCACCAGCAGAGACTATTACGAGCAGTACTTC.

This chain joins TRBV27 and TRBJ1-4; 8 bases map to TRBD1. With V trimmed by 7 bases and J by 8 bases, 12 bases remained unmatched. Per the germline V gene, CDR1 is MNHEY and CDR2 is SMNVEV (reference sequence). The CDR3 totals 15 residues. For the CDR3, the DNA is TGTGCCAGCAACCCTAATCAGGGGGCCGGGGAAAAACTGTTTTTT. Amino acid sequence: CASNPNQGAGEKLFF.

Concerning this clonotype: No conserved phenylalanine or tryptophan is present at the end of the CDR3, so a read error is the likely explanation. The chain links TRBV30 to TRBJ1-1; D might be TRBD1 (5 bases). V lost 4 bases and J lost 4, with 13 bases in between. Per the germline V gene, CDR1 is GTSNPN and CDR2 is SVGIG (reference sequence). There are 13 residues in the CDR3. The CDR3 DNA reads TGTGCCTGGACCCGGGGGGGAGGCACTGAAGCTTTCCTT. Translation gives CAWTRGGGTEAFL.

In this sample, this clonotype turned up a few times. CDR3 sequence (DNA): TGTGCCAGCAGTTTCGCGGGGGGGACGAATTCACCCCTCCACTTT. This sequence encodes CASSFAGGTNSPLHF. V is TRBV12-3 or TRBV12-4 and J is TRBJ1-6; D possibly corresponds to TRBD1 (5 bases). The CDR3 loop spans 15 amino acids. The V end was cut by 3 bases, the J end by 7 bases, with 13 bases between.

This clonotype was recorded at least ten times. J is TRBJ1-1 and V is TRBV2; D might be TRBD1 (5 bases). V was trimmed by 3 bases and J by 10 bases, leaving 18 bases between them. Per germline, CDR1 SNHLY and CDR2 FYNNEI. This CDR3 is built from 14 residues. The CDR3: CASSEQGDPTAAFF. The CDR3 nucleotides read TGTGCCAGCAGTGAGCAAGGGGACCCGACCGCAGCTTTCTTT.

This clonotype has ten or more counts. The chain combines TRBV5-6 with TRBJ2-7, with 7 nucleotides matching TRBD1. V dropped 4 bases and J dropped 5; count of bases not matched to a gene: 9. The CDR3 covers 14 residues. Per germline, CDR1 SGHDT and CDR2 YYEEEE. The CDR3 reads CASSPTPTGDEQYF. The CDR3 DNA reads TGTGCCAGCAGCCCTACCCCCACAGGGGACGAGCAGTACTTC.

For this clonotype: This clone may be a read error of a much larger clone one base away. V gene TRBV29-1 combines with J gene TRBJ2-1; D perhaps matches TRBD2 (7 bases). Germline V gene data show CDR1 as SQVTM and CDR2 as ANQGSEA. CDR3 length equals 14 residues. The CDR3 DNA is TGCAGCGTTGAAGGGGGGGGCAGGTACAATGAGCAGTCCTTC. It translates to CSVEGGGRYNEQSF.

This clonotype was counted ten times or more. The gene calls are TRBV7-3 and TRBJ1-1, with no clear D. Germline loops: CDR1 SGHTA, CDR2 FQGTGA. V shed 2 bases and J shed 1 base, with 5 bases lying between them. This CDR3 spans 13 amino acids. The CDR3 region has the DNA TGTGCCAGCAGCTTAGACGCGAACACTGAAGCTTTCTTT. This sequence encodes CASSLDANTEAFF.

The rearrangement uses TRBV6-6 and TRBJ2-5; unclear D gene. The CDR3 is made up of 17 amino acids. Per germline, CDR1 MNHNY and CDR2 SVGAGI (reference sequence). V shed 0 bases and J shed 4 bases, with 18 bases lying between them. DNA for the CDR3: TGTGCCAGCAGTTACTCGAATCCGGGTGGTTTACCAGAGACCCAGTACTTC. This translates into CASSYSNPGGLPETQYF.

Note on this clonotype: This sequence may be a read error, since a much larger clone differs from it by one base. The V gene is TRBV6-9, the J gene TRBJ1-5; D not certain. CDR3 length: 11 amino acids. The V end was cut by 3 bases, the J end by 5 bases, with 2 bases between. Germline V gene lookup returns CDR1 MNHGY and CDR2 SVAAGI. In DNA, the CDR3 is TGTGCCAGCAGTTACGATCAGCCCCAGCATTTT. This gives the protein CASSYDQPQHF.